The table lists the clone carrying this TCR beta chain with a count of one. Its antigen is currently unknown. Between the trimmed V and J ends, which lost 3 bases and 7 bases, there was a span of 12 bases. The V gene's germline CDR1 is SQVTM and CDR2 ANQGSEA. The CDR3 length is 13 residues. The PCR made use of 60 Vbeta and 13 Jbeta primers. Clones were read by immunoSEQ multiplex PCR, and TCRdb kept only the in-frame ones, dropping some. The table records about 150,000 clones, 82% of them present only once. This record belongs to a study of cytomegalovirus exposure and HLA in healthy donors. Study outcomes and limitations: A later analysis reported that several of the most significant clusters appeared to be linked to common viral pathogens, among them Epstein-Barr virus. Association of a missense DCLRE1C variant with TCR beta V- and J-gene trimming was reported in a later analysis. A later analysis showed TCR association rates differing by HLA locus, peaking at DRB1 and lowest at HLA-C. CMV serostatus was the sole immune exposure information available.

Sequenced material: PBMCs. The chain joins TRBV29-1 to TRBJ1-4; unclear D gene. The source is a woman aged 45-60 years in good health and CMV-seropositive. CDR3 amino acids: CSVDGEDGEKLFF. Here the CDR3 DNA reads TGCAGCGTTGACGGGGAGGATGGTGAAAAACTGTTTTTT.